These T cell receptor beta chains were read from a single sample in a study of CD8 T cells in ankylosing spondylitis. TCRdb re-called the 5' RACE reads through MiXCR, storing one row per CDR3 protein. The sample lists about 240,000 distinct CDR3 sequences; around 10% were seen once. Sequencing was carried out using blood, either unsorted or a sorted T cell fraction (not recorded which). The receptors here all came from a male donor with ankylosing spondylitis or in good health (not recorded which). Both conserved end residues are part of each CDR3. A D gene is named only where the DNA matches it firmly. Clone size is shown for a subset of rows, as once, few, many or a class of expanded clone.

>TRBV5-5|TRBD2|TRBJ2-3|many
TGTGCCAGCAGCACTAGCGACCGCACAGATACGCAGTATTTT
CASSTSDRTDTQYF
>TRBV11-2|-|TRBJ2-3|-
TGTGCCAGCAGCTTAGGTCCTGGATACTATACGCAGTATTTT
CASSLGPGYYTQYF
>TRBV5-1|-|TRBJ2-7|-
TGCGCCAGCAGCTTTAACAGGGAATCCGAGCAGTACTTC
CASSFNRESEQYF
>TRBV28|-|TRBJ1-2|many
TGTGCCAGCCTTCGTGTGAACTCTCGCAATGGCTACACCTTC
CASLRVNSRNGYTF
>TRBV7-9|-|TRBJ2-5|few
TGTGCCAGCAGCCCTTGGGGGGATGAGACCCAGTACTTC
CASSPWGDETQYF
>TRBV29-1|TRBD2|TRBJ2-3|many
TGCAGCGTTGATGTAACGACTAGCGGTACGCAGTATTTT
CSVDVTTSGTQYF
>TRBV5-6|-|TRBJ1-1|-
TGTGCCAGCAGCCGACAGCGGAACACTGAAGCTTTCTTT
CASSRQRNTEAFF
>TRBV11-2|-|TRBJ2-1|many
TGTGCCAGCAGCCTCCACCGATCAGGCGGTGAGCAGTTCTTC
CASSLHRSGGEQFF
>TRBV12-3/TRBV12-4|TRBD1|TRBJ2-1|many
TGTGCCAGCAAGAACCGGGACAGGGGATATGGGGAGCAGTTCTTC
CASKNRDRGYGEQFF
>TRBV7-9|-|TRBJ2-7|many
TGTGCTTCCCAGAGGGGGGGGACAGAGGTTTCCTACGAGCAGTACTTC
CASQRGGTEVSYEQYF
>TRBV20-1|-|TRBJ1-1|many
TGCAGTGCTACGGGAGGCCAGACGAACACTGAAGCTTTCTTT
CSATGGQTNTEAFF
>TRBV11-1|TRBD2|TRBJ2-1|many
TGTGCCAGCAGCCATACTAGCGCCCGTGACCATGAGCAGTTCTTC
CASSHTSARDHEQFF
>TRBV11-2|TRBD2|TRBJ2-1|few
TGTGCCAGCAGCGGTATAGCGGGAGCTTTTAATGAGCAGTTCTTC
CASSGIAGAFNEQFF
>TRBV28|-|TRBJ1-5|many
TGTGCCAGCAGTTCCGAGGAAGGAGTCCAGCCCCAGCATTTT
CASSSEEGVQPQHF
>TRBV7-9|-|TRBJ2-2|-
TGTGCCAGCAGCTTCCTAGATAGGGGCACCGGGGAGCTGTTTTTT
CASSFLDRGTGELFF
>TRBV7-8|TRBD1|TRBJ2-7|many
TGTGCCAGCAGCTTAACTTTGGACAGGGGCCACGAGCAGTACTTC
CASSLTLDRGHEQYF
>TRBV2|-|TRBJ1-1|many
TGTGCCAGCAGTGAACGTCAGGGGTCCACTGAAGCTTTCTTT
CASSERQGSTEAFF
>TRBV7-9|-|TRBJ2-7|-
TGTGCCAGCAGACAGGAGTCCTACGAGCAGTACTTC
CASRQESYEQYF